This TCR beta chain was captured in a study of T cell repertoires in cytomegalovirus infection. Comments on this clonotype: The antigen is not known.

TCRdb used MiXCR to reprocess the reads, holding one entry per CDR3 protein. The sample carries 44,000 or so distinct CDR3 sequences, under 25% recorded once. The starting material was CD8+ T cells from cultured PBMCs, obtained from culture after CMV antigen stimulation. This receptor was obtained from a human donor in good health (CMV status not recorded). Some clones in this sample may be carry-over from other donors' samples.

The CDR3 DNA sequence: TGTGCCAGCAGCGTAGGACCGGCGGGAGAATCAGATACGCAGTATTTT. Its protein product is CASSVGPAGESDTQYF. The V and J genes are TRBV9 and TRBJ2-3; 7 nucleotides line up with TRBD2. Germline V gene sequence: CDR1 SGDLS, CDR2 YYNGEE. This CDR3 spans 16 amino acids. J gave up 4 bases and V 0 bases, and 8 bases lay outside the gene matches. The entire variable domain, with the rest obtained from reference TRBV9 and TRBJ2-3, is as follows: DSGVTQTPKHLITATGQRVTLRCSPRSGDLSVYWYQQSLDQGLQFLIQYYNGEERAKGNILERFSAQQFPDLHSELNLSSLELGDSALYFCASSVGPAGESDTQYFGPGTRLTVL.